These 4 T cell receptor beta chains were sequenced from one sample in a study of T-cell reconstitution after alpha-beta-depleted transplantation in children. The authors prepared the TCRbeta library with unique molecular identifiers. Each CDR3 protein gets one entry after TCRdb re-called the PCR reads with MiXCR. Found here are roughly 120,000 distinct CDR3 sequences, under 13% of them singletons; the top ten hold around 8.5%. The material was PBMCs from the stem cell graft donor, obtained from the stem cell graft. The receptors were sampled from a human donor who donated a stem cell graft to a child with acute lymphoblastic leukemia.

This clonotype was picked up a small number of times. The chain has TRBV5-1 and TRBJ2-2; 8 nucleotides align to TRBD1. Trimming at V came to 1 base and at J to 1 base, leaving 9 bases not matched to a gene. From germline, CDR1 is SGHRS and CDR2 YFSETQ. The CDR3 length is 18 residues. In DNA, the CDR3 is TGCGCCAGCAGCTTGAGGCAGGGGGCTGTAGGGAACACCGGGGAGCTGTTTTTT. Translated, it gives CASSLRQGAVGNTGELFF.

Many counts were recorded for this clonotype. Germline and junction disagree at one end, which may indicate a read error. CDR3 coding DNA: TGTGCCAGCAGCTTATTCGCCGCGACTAGCGGTTACAATGAGCAGTTTTTC. Protein sequence: CASSLFAATSGYNEQFF. The V gene is TRBV7-3, the J gene TRBJ2-1; 9 positions agree with TRBD2. CDR1 is SGHTA and CDR2 is FQGTGA in the germline V gene. The CDR3 is made up of 17 amino acids.

At least ten counts were recorded for this clonotype. V and J are TRBV5-5 and TRBJ2-5, with 7 bases matching TRBD1. The germline CDR1 and CDR2 sequences are SGHKS and YYEKEE (reference sequence). CDR3 length: 13 amino acids. V shed 6 bases and J 1 base; nucleotides not matched to a gene: 3. This chain's CDR3 is CASTWDSQETQYF. CDR3 bases: TGTGCCAGCACCTGGGACAGCCAAGAGACCCAGTACTTC.

This clonotype has ten or more counts. The chain couples TRBV7-9 to TRBJ2-1; possibly TRBD2 for D (6 bases). The CDR3 runs to 14 residues. Germline lookup yields CDR1 SEHNR and CDR2 FQNEAQ (reference sequence). Trimming removed 1 base at V and 7 bases at J, with 11 bases between. The CDR3 sequence: CASSLGVSGNEQFF. As DNA, the CDR3 is TGTGCCAGCAGCTTAGGGGTCAGCGGGAATGAGCAGTTCTTC.